This T cell receptor beta chain was retrieved from a study of blood T cells in healthy people across ages. The study's findings and limits: Leaving the PBMCs unsorted stopped any conclusive comparison of naive versus antigen-experienced cells.

Samples each yielded at least 5 micrograms of total RNA. Combining a sample-barcoded 5' primer with a J-beta primer mix, a second PCR ran for about 7 to 12 cycles. TCRdb reprocessed the 5' RACE reads with MiXCR, giving one entry per CDR3 protein. The top ten clones hold roughly 12% of a sample with roughly 1.6 million distinct CDR3 sequences, 30% to 35% of them seen once. Of note for this clonotype: What it binds is not known.

The J segment lost 10 bases and the V segment lost 4 bases, leaving 12 bases of the junction unmatched. CDR3 length equals 16 residues. The source is a woman in her 30s in good health. The sequenced material came from blood. J is TRBJ2-1 and V is TRBV12-3 or TRBV12-4, with 11 bases lining up with TRBD2. Written as DNA, the CDR3 is TGTGCCAGCAGTTCCCTGTTTAGCGGGGGGGCAGGCGAGCAGTTCTTC. Encoded protein: CASSSLFSGGAGEQFF.